A selection of T cell receptor beta chains follows, all from one sample in a study of T-cell memory formation after mild COVID-19. TCRdb reprocessed the 5' RACE reads with MiXCR, giving one entry per CDR3 protein. The profile covers fewer than 30,000 distinct CDR3 sequences, with roughly 12% appearing a single time and roughly 15% taken by the ten largest. The sequencing sample was made of PBMCs or a T cell subset sorted from them (not recorded which). These receptors were taken from an adult woman who had mild COVID-19 (a few samples of this study predate the infection). Cell type and time point are not known. CDR3s include the opening cysteine and the closing phenylalanine or tryptophan. The D gene is left open where the match is weak. A clone size is listed for some rows: how often the clone was seen (once, few, many), or a class if it is expanded.

V,J,D,size,CDR3,DNA
TRBV7-9,TRBJ2-1,TRBD2,many,CASSLGLAGGRNEQFF,TGTGCCAGCAGCCTCGGACTAGCGGGAGGAAGGAATGAGCAGTTCTTC
TRBV2,TRBJ1-1,.,many,CASSEAPGTNTEAFF,TGTGCCAGCAGTGAAGCGCCGGGGACGAACACTGAAGCTTTCTTT
TRBV6-6,TRBJ2-3,TRBD2,many,CASSYSHAGGTDTQYF,TGTGCCAGCAGTTACTCGCATGCGGGGGGAACAGATACGCAGTATTTT
TRBV24-1,TRBJ2-1,.,many,CATSDLKGPGNEQFF,TGTGCCACCAGTGATTTAAAGGGCCCGGGCAATGAGCAGTTCTTC
TRBV6-4,TRBJ1-2,.,many,CASSSGYGYTF,TGTGCCAGCAGTTCGGGGTATGGCTACACCTTC
TRBV5-1,TRBJ1-1,TRBD1,many,CASSIDRALRNTEAFF,TGCGCCAGCAGCATAGACAGGGCTTTAAGGAACACTGAAGCTTTCTTT
TRBV9,TRBJ2-7,TRBD2,many,CASSVAGSGRLEQYF,TGTGCCAGCAGCGTAGCCGGTAGCGGGAGACTCGAGCAGTACTTC
TRBV11-2,TRBJ1-6,.,many,CASSSRPAQGYNSPLHF,TGTGCCAGCAGCTCCCGCCCCGCTCAGGGATATAATTCACCCCTCCACTTT
TRBV5-1,TRBJ2-1,.,many,CASSFGPERSNEQFF,TGCGCCAGCAGCTTTGGGCCCGAGCGTTCTAATGAGCAGTTCTTC
TRBV7-9,TRBJ2-2,TRBD1,many,CASSQGVSNTGELFF,TGTGCCAGCAGCCAGGGGGTTTCGAACACCGGGGAGCTGTTTTTT
TRBV7-3,TRBJ2-3,TRBD1,many,CASSLDRVADTQYF,TGTGCCAGCAGCCTAGACAGGGTAGCAGATACGCAGTATTTT
TRBV2,TRBJ2-1,TRBD1,many,CASTGQINEQFF,TGTGCCAGCACGGGACAGATCAATGAGCAGTTCTTC
TRBV20-1,TRBJ2-7,TRBD1,many,CSAFLRDRGYEQYF,TGCAGTGCTTTCCTCCGGGACAGAGGCTACGAGCAGTACTTC
TRBV19,TRBJ1-1,.,.,CASSKARHREGTEAFF,TGTGCCAGTAGTAAAGCCCGCCACAGGGAGGGCACTGAAGCTTTCTTT
TRBV7-3,TRBJ2-1,.,many,CASSSPAGSYNEQFF,TGTGCCAGCAGCTCACCGGCGGGATCCTACAATGAGCAGTTCTTC
TRBV5-1,TRBJ2-3,TRBD2,.,CASSRLAGADTQYF,TGCGCCAGCAGCCGACTAGCGGGGGCAGATACGCAGTATTTT
TRBV27,TRBJ2-3,TRBD2,many,CASSSRVAGGLGTDTQYF,TGTGCCAGCAGTTCCCGGGTAGCGGGAGGTCTAGGCACAGATACGCAGTATTTT
TRBV29-1,TRBJ1-6,.,many,CSAASDSHSPLHF,TGCAGCGCTGCGTCGGACAGCCATTCACCCCTCCACTTT
TRBV20-1,TRBJ1-5,.,medium-sized,CSARGPDLGQPQHF,TGCAGTGCTAGAGGCCCTGACCTGGGACAGCCCCAGCATTTT
TRBV6-4,TRBJ2-1,.,many,CASSEGRHPNEQFF,TGTGCCAGCAGTGAGGGCAGACACCCCAATGAGCAGTTCTTC
TRBV6-5,TRBJ2-7,.,many,CASRNIGRTHGGYEQYF,TGTGCCAGCAGGAACATAGGACGTACTCATGGGGGCTACGAGCAGTACTTC
TRBV9,TRBJ1-2,.,.,CASSVVGHGYTF,TGTGCCAGCAGCGTAGTGGGACACGGCTACACCTTC
TRBV12-3/TRBV12-4,TRBJ2-1,TRBD1,many,CASSLFSGQAYNEQFF,TGTGCCAGCAGTTTATTCTCGGGACAGGCCTACAATGAGCAGTTCTTC
TRBV7-8,TRBJ2-3,TRBD2,many,CASSLPLAGVYTDTQYF,TGTGCCAGCAGCTTACCACTAGCGGGGGTATACACAGATACGCAGTATTTT
TRBV11-3,TRBJ2-3,.,many,CASSLAIPPDTQYF,TGTGCCAGCAGCTTAGCAATCCCCCCAGATACGCAGTATTTT
TRBV6-1,TRBJ1-5,.,many,CGSSRFTGTSNQPQHF,TGTGGCAGCAGCCGTTTTACAGGGACCAGCAATCAGCCCCAGCATTTT
TRBV20-1,TRBJ2-7,TRBD2,many,CSARDPTSGGPSYEQYF,TGCAGTGCTAGAGATCCAACTAGCGGGGGCCCATCCTACGAGCAGTACTTC
TRBV5-6,TRBJ1-2,TRBD1,many,CASSWLDRDNYGYTF,TGTGCCAGCAGCTGGCTGGACAGGGACAACTATGGCTACACCTTC
TRBV27,TRBJ1-1,TRBD1,many,CASSLSIVRQGKNTEAFF,TGTGCCAGCAGTTTATCAATCGTTAGACAGGGGAAGAACACTGAAGCTTTCTTT
TRBV27,TRBJ1-5,TRBD1,.,CASRPTGGYRQPQHF,TGTGCCAGCAGACCTACAGGGGGCTATCGACAGCCCCAGCATTTT
TRBV7-2,TRBJ2-2,.,many,CASSLYNTGELFF,TGTGCCAGCAGCTTATATAACACCGGGGAGCTGTTTTTT
TRBV19,TRBJ2-7,.,many,CASSRPGTSYEQYF,TGTGCCAGTAGTCGACCCGGGACTTCCTACGAGCAGTACTTC
TRBV29-1,TRBJ2-7,TRBD1,many,CSVSGTGVSYEQYF,TGCAGCGTTTCCGGGACAGGGGTTTCCTACGAGCAGTACTTC